This TCR beta chain was documented in a study of T cell responses to AZD1222 COVID-19 vaccine. Using immunoSEQ multiplex PCR, the repertoire was profiled, and TCRdb retains in-frame clones only, with some absent. The sample has 150,000 to 200,000 clones; 75% to 95% are singletons. Germline V gives CDR1 SGHNT, CDR2 YYREEE (reference sequence). This CDR3 is 15 amino acids long. V was pared by 4 bases and J by 2 bases, with 13 bases between. The gene calls are TRBV5-4 and TRBJ1-3; D is ambiguous. The sample was peripheral blood, taken on day 0 of AZD1222 vaccination. This sequence originates from an adult in good health. Here the CDR3 reads CASSPGSPPGNTIYF. The DNA of the CDR3 is TGTGCCAGCAGCCCGGGATCCCCCCCTGGAAACACCATATATTTT.